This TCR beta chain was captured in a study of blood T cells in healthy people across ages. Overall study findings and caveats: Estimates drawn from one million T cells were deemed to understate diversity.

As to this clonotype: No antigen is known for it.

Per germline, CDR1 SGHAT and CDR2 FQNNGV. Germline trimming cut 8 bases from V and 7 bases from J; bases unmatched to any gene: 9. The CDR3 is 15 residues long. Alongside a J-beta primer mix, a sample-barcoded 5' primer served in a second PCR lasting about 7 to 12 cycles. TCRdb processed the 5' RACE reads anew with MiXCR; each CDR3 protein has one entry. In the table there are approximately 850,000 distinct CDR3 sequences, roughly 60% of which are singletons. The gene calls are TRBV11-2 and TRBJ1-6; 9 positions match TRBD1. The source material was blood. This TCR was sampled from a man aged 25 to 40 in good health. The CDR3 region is CASGYRGRGNSPLHF. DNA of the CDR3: TGTGCCAGCGGATACAGGGGGCGAGGAAATTCACCCCTCCACTTT.